Sequencing of this T cell receptor beta chain was carried out in a study of cytotoxic CD8 clonotypes in ibrutinib-treated CLL. Study-wide background: Sample averages reached 255,043 productive templates and 94,082 productive rearrangements. General study points: Exceeding age-matched healthy donors, baseline clonality also tracked the counts of circulating CD8+ T cells.

This clone was seen only once. Its antigen is undetermined. CDR1 SGHDN and CDR2 FVKESK come from the germline V gene. Deletions cut 4 bases from V and 3 bases from J, with 13 bases between. This CDR3 has 14 amino acids. Assay used: immunoSEQ multiplex PCR; TCRdb lists only in-frame clones, some missing. The sample holds some 43,000 clones; roughly two thirds are singletons and the top ten take 9.5% to 15%. Sequenced material: PBMCs, taken after 12 months of ibrutinib treatment. The V gene is TRBV14, the J gene TRBJ2-7; D possibly uses TRBD1 or TRBD2 (7 bases each). The TCR was taken from a human donor with chronic lymphocytic leukemia. CDR3 protein: CASSPSGGVYEQYF. The CDR3 region has the DNA TGTGCCAGCAGCCCCTCAGGGGGGGTCTACGAGCAGTACTTC. The entire variable domain, with the rest obtained from reference TRBV14 and TRBJ2-7, is as follows: EAGVTQFPSHSVIEKGQTVTLRCDPISGHDNLYWYRRVMGKEIKFLLHFVKESKQDESGMPNNRFLAERTGGTYSTLKVQPAELEDSGVYFCASSPSGGVYEQYFGPGTRLTVT.